This TCR beta chain came from a study of T-cell memory formation after mild COVID-19. Study information: TCR clusters mostly belonged to single donors.

This CDR3 comprises 13 residues. The V gene lost 0 bases and the J gene lost 4 bases, with 7 bases spanning the gap. Germline CDR1 is SGDLS and CDR2 is YYNGEE. This clonotype appeared a few times. TCRdb independently ran MiXCR on the 5' RACE reads; one entry per CDR3 protein. The data contain about 350,000 distinct CDR3 sequences, 12% to 15% of them seen just once; the ten biggest clones take up around a fifth. The clonotype originates from a man aged 18 to 29 who had mild COVID-19 (a few samples of this study predate the infection). Cell type and time point are not known. The chain joins TRBV9 to TRBJ1-2, with a possible D match to TRBD1 (5 bases). Specimen: PBMCs or a T cell subset sorted from them (not recorded which). The CDR3 region is CASSVGQIYGYTF. CDR3 DNA: TGTGCCAGCAGCGTAGGACAGATCTATGGCTACACCTTC.